Shown below are 17 T cell receptor beta chains from a single sample sequenced in a study of Ad26.COV2.S vaccination and SARS-CoV-2 variants. Described treatment: about 20 received Ad26.COV2.S at low or high dose, single or two shots; roughly 5 received placebo; per-sample allocation not given. Material that was analyzed had been drawn on day 63 after the first vaccine or placebo injection. The assay was immunoSEQ multiplex PCR, and TCRdb's table has in-frame clones only and misses some. The sample lists over 400,000 clones; around 92% were seen once. The specimen comprised peripheral blood, sampled in a trial of Ad26.COV2.S vaccine versus placebo. These receptors were collected from a person aged 18-60 years who received the Ad26.COV2.S COVID-19 vaccine or a placebo.

The rearrangement links TRBV7-6 to TRBJ1-3, with a weak D call TRBD1 (6 bases). The CDR3 sequence is 17 residues long. CDR1 and CDR2 (germline): SGHVS, FNYEAQ. The V and J ends lost 3 bases and 0 bases respectively, with 15 bases between them. CDR3 in amino acids: CASSFPGGTTSGNTIYF. CDR3 sequence (DNA): TGTGCCAGCAGCTTTCCGGGGGGCACAACCTCTGGAAACACCATATATTTT.

The chain joins TRBV15 to TRBJ2-7; D possibly corresponds to TRBD2 (5 bases). Germline CDR1 and CDR2: LNHNV and YYDKDF (reference sequence). The CDR3 has 18 amino acids. V shed 2 bases and J shed 6 bases, with 26 bases lying between them. The CDR3 nucleotides read TGTGCCACCAGCAGAATACGTAATAACGTCGTCCAGCGGAGCGAGCAGTACTTC. Its protein is CATSRIRNNVVQRSEQYF.

The chain uses TRBV7-9 and TRBJ1-6; possible D gene TRBD1, 5 bases. The V end was cut by 6 bases, the J end by 12 bases, with 6 bases between. Germline loops: CDR1 SEHNR, CDR2 FQNEAQ (reference sequence). The CDR3 covers 10 residues. The CDR3 is CASSGGPLHF. In nucleotides, the CDR3 is TGTGCCAGCAGTGGGGGACCCCTCCACTTT.

The chain joins TRBV7-8 to TRBJ2-5; D unclear. V lost 6 bases and J 3 bases, leaving 11 bases between the germline ends. Germline V CDR1 and CDR2: SGHVS, FQNEAQ. CDR3 length: 13 residues. The CDR3 loop reads CASRPGLEETQYF. CDR3 bases: TGTGCCAGCAGGCCCGGGCTAGAAGAGACCCAGTACTTC.

V is TRBV10-1 and J is TRBJ2-3; D is unclear. CDR1 is WNHNN and CDR2 is SYGVQD in the germline V gene (reference sequence). The CDR3 sequence is 13 residues long. V was cut by 0 bases and J by 6 bases, with 7 bases left in between. The DNA for the CDR3 is TGCGCCAGCAGTGAGTCATTCCCGGATACGCAGTATTTT. Amino acids: CASSESFPDTQYF.

This clone was seen just once. The V call is TRBV19, the J call TRBJ2-5; TRBD2 aligns across 11 bases. J lost 5 bases, V lost 5 bases, and 16 bases had no gene match. Germline assignment: CDR1 LNHDA and CDR2 SQIVND (reference sequence). CDR3 length equals 18 residues. CDR3 DNA sequence: TGTGCCAGTAGTCCCGCGGGTTCACTAGCGGGGGCCCGGGAGACCCAGTACTTC. Its translation is CASSPAGSLAGARETQYF.

The chain employs TRBV27 and TRBJ1-6, with D possibly TRBD1 on 6 matching bases. Deletions cut 6 bases from V and 7 bases from J, with 13 bases between. Germline CDR1 and CDR2: MNHEY and SMNVEV (reference sequence). The CDR3 covers 14 residues. CDR3 coding DNA: TGTGCCAGCAGCTTCACAGGGTCCAATTCACCCCTCCACTTT. Translated: CASSFTGSNSPLHF.

V usage is TRBV4-1 and J usage is TRBJ1-1; 10 bases align to TRBD1. V gave up 1 base and J gave up 5 bases; unmatched junction bases: 7. This CDR3 is built from 16 residues. CDR1 is MGHRA, CDR2 YSYEKL, per germline. The CDR3 loop is CASSQGQGATGTEAFF. The DNA of the CDR3 is TGCGCCAGCAGCCAAGGACAGGGGGCTACGGGGACTGAAGCTTTCTTT.

This rearrangement joins TRBV15 to TRBJ2-1; D is unclear. The V and J ends lost 8 bases and 1 base respectively, with 9 bases between them. Germline V gene data show CDR1 as LNHNV and CDR2 as YYDKDF (reference sequence). The CDR3 consists of 13 residues. The CDR3 nucleotides are TGTGCCACCTCCACCGATTCCTACAATGAGCAGTTCTTC. Its protein product is CATSTDSYNEQFF.

The chain uses TRBV10-1 and TRBJ2-1; weak D call: TRBD2 (5 bases). This CDR3 spans 14 amino acids. Germline values: CDR1 WNHNN, CDR2 SYGVQD (reference sequence). Trimming pared 4 bases from V and 8 bases from J, leaving 15 bases between. The DNA of the CDR3 is TGCGCCAGCAGTGCGGACTCCTGGTCCTATGAGCAGTTCTTC. Translated, it gives CASSADSWSYEQFF.

The chain couples TRBV4-3 to TRBJ2-5; tentatively, D is TRBD1 (5 bases). Per the germline V gene, CDR1 is LGHNA and CDR2 is YSLEER. The CDR3 loop spans 14 amino acids. The V and J ends lost 1 base and 3 bases respectively, with 9 bases between them. The CDR3 spells CASSQGQWEETQYF. CDR3 bases: TGCGCCAGCAGCCAAGGACAGTGGGAAGAGACCCAGTACTTC.

The V gene is TRBV3-1 (or the pseudogene TRBV3-2), the J gene TRBJ1-2; D gene unclear. Germline values: CDR1 LGHDT, CDR2 YNNKEL (reference sequence). Between the trimmed V and J ends, which lost 1 base and 1 base, there was a span of 7 bases. The CDR3 loop spans 14 amino acids. CDR3 region: CASSQGALNYGYTF. The CDR3, as DNA: TGTGCCAGCAGCCAAGGTGCACTTAACTATGGCTACACCTTC.

The chain joins TRBV7-7 to TRBJ2-2, with D possibly being TRBD1 or TRBD2 (5 bases each). Deletions cut 5 bases from V and 5 bases from J, with 24 bases between. This CDR3 has 18 amino acids. The germline V gene has CDR1 SSHAT and CDR2 FNYEAQ (reference sequence). This chain's CDR3 is CASSADIRKRGQTGELFF. The DNA for the CDR3 is TGTGCCAGCAGCGCGGACATTCGGAAAAGAGGGCAAACCGGGGAGCTGTTTTTT.

V usage is TRBV7-9 and J usage is TRBJ1-3; D uncertain. The V and J ends lost 4 bases and 0 bases respectively, with 10 bases between them. Germline CDR1 SEHNR, CDR2 FQNEAQ (reference sequence). This CDR3 is 15 amino acids long. Written as DNA, the CDR3 is TGTGCCAGCAGCTCCGGTATAAGCTCTGGAAACACCATATATTTT. Translation gives CASSSGISSGNTIYF.

The gene calls are TRBV7-2 and TRBJ2-1, with a possible D match to TRBD1 (6 bases). V gave up 10 bases and J gave up 8 bases, with 18 bases separating them. The CDR3 has 13 amino acids. Germline CDR1 and CDR2: SGHTA and FQGNSA. CDR3 sequence: CAITGTIVYEQFF. DNA for the CDR3: TGTGCCATTACCGGGACAATCGTCTATGAGCAGTTCTTC.

The gene calls are TRBV10-3 and TRBJ2-5; tentative D call: TRBD1 (5 bases). Looked up from germline, CDR1 is ENHRY and CDR2 is SYGVKD. V dropped 2 bases and J dropped 4 bases, with 8 bases sitting between them. This CDR3 is 13 amino acids long. CDR3 sequence reads: CAISEGAGETQYF. Here the CDR3 DNA reads TGTGCCATCAGTGAGGGGGCCGGAGAGACCCAGTACTTC.

This clone was counted only a few times. This chain connects TRBV7-9 to TRBJ1-6; 9 nucleotides agree with TRBD1. The CDR3 covers 14 residues. V lost 6 bases, J lost 10 bases, and 7 bases stayed unmatched. Germline CDR1 and CDR2: SEHNR and FQNEAQ (reference sequence). CDR3 in amino acids: CASRRTGESSPLHF. The CDR3 nucleotides read TGTGCCAGCAGGCGGACAGGGGAAAGCTCACCCCTCCACTTT.